The 25 T cell receptor beta chains presented below share a single source sample, sequenced in a study of blood T cell repertoires in COVID-19 (dated by TCRdb to about 2020). The library came from the immunoSEQ multiplex PCR assay. TCRdb holds this immuneACCESS table with in-frame rearrangements only. Some clones are missing; in checked studies, unresolved V genes explain under half, and the rest has no known cause. Counted in this sample were over 120,000 clones; around 87% of them appeared once. The leading ten clones occupy roughly 35% of the sample. Sequencing was carried out using peripheral blood. These receptors were taken from a middle-aged man who had recovered from COVID-19.

This chain joins TRBV6-1 and TRBJ2-1; 7 positions agree with TRBD1. CDR3 length equals 15 residues. Trimming removed 7 bases from V and 5 bases from J; junction bases left unmatched: 11. CDR1 and CDR2 (germline): MNHNS, SASEGT. CDR3 amino acids: CASNTGTAINNEQFF. As DNA, the CDR3 is TGTGCCAGCAACACCGGGACAGCGATTAACAATGAGCAGTTCTTC.

The chain is built from TRBV29-1 and TRBJ2-3; TRBD1 agrees at 9 bases. Germline-derived CDR1 and CDR2 are SQVTM and ANQGSEA. This CDR3 is 13 amino acids long. The V and J ends lost 3 bases and 6 bases, in that order; junction bases with no gene match: 4. The CDR3 DNA follows: TGCAGCGTTGATCTCGGGACAGGGGATACGCAGTATTTT. Its protein is CSVDLGTGDTQYF.

The J gene is TRBJ1-5, the V gene TRBV6-1, with 7 bases matching TRBD1. This CDR3 is built from 18 residues. Looked up from germline, CDR1 is MNHNS and CDR2 is SASEGT. V lost 2 bases and J lost 0; bases outside the gene matches: 10. CDR3 protein: CASSERRDSSYSNQPQHF. The CDR3 region has the DNA TGTGCCAGCAGTGAACGGAGGGACAGTAGTTATAGCAATCAGCCCCAGCATTTT.

The V gene is TRBV7-8, the J gene TRBJ2-1, with TRBD2 identical over 11 bases. CDR1 SGHVS and CDR2 FQNEAQ come from the germline V gene. There are 16 residues in the CDR3. Trimming cost V 6 bases and J 4 bases; bases outside gene matches: 8. Here the CDR3 reads CASSIAGGPVYNEQFF. DNA of the CDR3: TGTGCCAGCAGTATAGCGGGGGGGCCGGTGTACAATGAGCAGTTCTTC.

The rearrangement uses TRBV14 and TRBJ1-1, with a weak D call TRBD1 (6 bases). The germline gives CDR1 SGHDN, CDR2 FVKESK. The CDR3 consists of 14 residues. Trimming removed 2 bases from V and 8 bases from J, with 15 bases in between. CDR3 amino acids: CASSQSPGQKEAFF. DNA for the CDR3: TGTGCCAGCAGCCAATCTCCCGGACAGAAGGAAGCTTTCTTT.

The V call is TRBV2, the J call TRBJ2-2; 14 bases match TRBD2. The junction had 12 bases not matched to a gene; V was cut back by 2 bases and J by 4 bases. Germline loops: CDR1 SNHLY, CDR2 FYNNEI. The CDR3 contains 20 residues. The CDR3 DNA is TGTGCCAGCAGTGAAAGGACTAGCGGGGGGTTCCCTAAGAGCACCGGGGAGCTGTTTTTT. This codes for CASSERTSGGFPKSTGELFF.

The V and J genes are TRBV7-2 and TRBJ1-6; D is ambiguous. CDR1 is SGHTA, CDR2 FQGNSA, per germline. Trimming left V 3 bases short and J 10 bases short, with 19 bases between. The CDR3 consists of 16 residues. Here the CDR3 reads CASSFYSPELSSPLHF. The CDR3 DNA reads as TGTGCCAGCAGCTTTTATAGCCCTGAGCTTAGCTCACCCCTCCACTTT.

The V call is TRBV11-2, the J call TRBJ2-5, with 9 bases that match TRBD2. There are 17 residues in the CDR3. Germline CDR1 SGHAT, CDR2 FQNNGV. Unmatched junction bases numbered 6, after V lost 0 bases and J lost 1 base. The CDR3 DNA reads as TGTGCCAGCAGCTTAGAACCAGCGGGGGGCTTCCAAGAGACCCAGTACTTC. Protein product: CASSLEPAGGFQETQYF.

This chain links TRBV6-4 with TRBJ1-1, with D uncertain. Germline assignment: CDR1 MRHNA and CDR2 SNTAGT. V was clipped by 11 bases and J by 1 base, with 5 bases between them. The CDR3 contains 10 residues. The CDR3 is CALRNTEAFF. Here the CDR3 DNA reads TGTGCCCTACGGAACACTGAAGCTTTCTTT.

This clone came up once. The DNA of the CDR3 is TGCGCCAGCAGCCTGAGTCAGGGGACAGATACGCAGTATTTT. It encodes CASSLSQGTDTQYF. The chain uses TRBV4-1 and TRBJ2-3; TRBD1 might be the D (6 bases). The CDR3 covers 14 residues. CDR1 is MGHRA, CDR2 YSYEKL, per germline. V was cut by 4 bases and J by 3 bases, with 11 bases left in between.

The chain has TRBV4-2 and TRBJ2-2; a weak D match, TRBD2 (7 bases). V shed 6 bases and J shed 3 bases, with 20 bases lying between them. The germline V gene encodes CDR1 LGHNA and CDR2 YNFKEQ. The CDR3 has 17 residues. The CDR3 DNA reads as TGTGCCAGCAGTACAAGATGGGGGGGGCCCGACACCGGGGAGCTGTTTTTT. This translates into CASSTRWGGPDTGELFF.

V gene TRBV6-5 combines with J gene TRBJ2-6; D not resolved. The V gene's germline CDR1 is MNHEY and CDR2 SVGAGI. V lost 10 bases to trimming and J lost 1 base, with 8 bases between them. This CDR3 has 13 amino acids. The CDR3 region is CATQSSGANVLTF. The CDR3 DNA reads TGTGCCACCCAGTCGTCTGGGGCCAACGTCCTGACTTTC.

The CDR3 DNA follows: TGTGCCAGCAGCACCCGACAGGGGGGGTTCACCGGGGAGCTGTTTTTT. Translated, it gives CASSTRQGGFTGELFF. This chain connects TRBV3-1 (or the pseudogene TRBV3-2) to TRBJ2-2, with TRBD1 matching over 9 bases. The CDR3 totals 16 residues. Trimming took 5 bases from V and 4 from J; bases not matched to a gene: 8. Germline V lookup: CDR1 LGHDT, CDR2 YNNKEL (reference sequence).

The J gene is TRBJ1-4, the V gene TRBV6-2 or TRBV6-3, with a possible D match to TRBD1 (5 bases). Germline V gives CDR1 MNHEY, CDR2 SVGEGT. This CDR3 region has 16 residues. Between the trimmed V and J ends, which lost 0 bases and 16 bases, there was a span of 24 bases. Written as DNA, the CDR3 is TGTGCCAGCAGTTACTCCGGACAAGGAGCCGCGAAGAGGCGGTTTTTT. The encoded protein is CASSYSGQGAAKRRFF.

The genes are TRBV9 and TRBJ2-5; TRBD2 agrees at 9 bases. Germline CDR1 SGDLS, CDR2 YYNGEE. The V and J ends lost 0 bases and 5 bases, in that order; junction bases with no gene match: 8. This CDR3 spans 16 amino acids. In DNA, the CDR3 is TGTGCCAGCAGCGTAGGAGGCGGGGGGGCCGGGGAGACCCAGTACTTC. Translated: CASSVGGGGAGETQYF. Full variable domain (rest looked up from reference TRBV9 and TRBJ2-5): DSGVTQTPKHLITATGQRVTLRCSPRSGDLSVYWYQQSLDQGLQFLIQYYNGEERAKGNILERFSAQQFPDLHSELNLSSLELGDSALYFCASSVGGGGAGETQYFGPGTRLLVL.

Turning to this clone: Germline and junction disagree at one end, which may indicate a read error. The rearrangement links TRBV6-6 to TRBJ2-3; 9 nucleotides line up with TRBD1. CDR1 MNHNY and CDR2 SVGAGI come from the germline V gene (reference sequence). The CDR3 runs to 14 residues. This CDR3 reads CASSYSIMGQGPNF. The DNA of the CDR3 is TGTGCCAGCAGTTACTCGATTATGGGACAGGGCCCTAATTTT.

The J gene is TRBJ2-5, the V gene TRBV15, with a possible D match to TRBD2 (6 bases). The CDR3 has 17 residues. Trimming pared 1 base from V and 2 bases from J, leaving 17 bases between. CDR1 is LNHNV, CDR2 YYDKDF, per germline (reference sequence). The CDR3 nucleotides are TGTGCCACCAGCAGAGGTTGGACTACAGGATTACAAGAGACCCAGTACTTC. Translation gives CATSRGWTTGLQETQYF.

This clone was counted a single time. V and J are TRBV29-1 and TRBJ2-3; weak D call: TRBD2 (5 bases). Per the germline V gene, CDR1 is SQVTM and CDR2 is ANQGSEA. This CDR3 has 11 amino acids. Trimming stripped 5 bases from V and 10 bases from J, with 13 bases between. The CDR3 is CSVIRLEAQYF. CDR3 in DNA: TGCAGCGTTATAAGACTGGAGGCGCAGTATTTT.

CDR3 region: CASTPGGQETFF. The CDR3 nucleotides read TGTGCCAGCACCCCCGGGGGGCAGGAGACTTTCTTT. The rearrangement links TRBV25-1 to TRBJ1-1; D possibly corresponds to TRBD1 (6 bases). This CDR3 comprises 12 residues. CDR1 is MGHDK and CDR2 is SYGVNS in the germline V gene. V lost 7 bases and J lost 12, with 18 bases in between. Full variable domain (missing parts from reference TRBV25-1 and TRBJ1-1): EADIYQTPRYLVIGTGKKITLECSQTMGHDKMYWYQQDPGMELHLIHYSYGVNSTEKGDLSSESTVSRIRTEHFPLTLESARPSHTSQYLCASTPGGQETFFGQGTRLTVV.

The sample holds a few counts of this clone. The chain is built from TRBV6-2 or TRBV6-3 and TRBJ2-2, with D tentatively TRBD1 (5 bases). CDR1 is MNHEY and CDR2 is SVGEGT in the germline V gene. The CDR3 runs to 15 residues. V dropped 3 bases and J dropped 0 bases, with 8 bases sitting between them. CDR3 sequence: CASSYLTANTGELFF. CDR3 in DNA: TGTGCCAGCAGTTATTTGACAGCGAACACCGGGGAGCTGTTTTTT.

The rearrangement uses TRBV2 and TRBJ2-7, with no clear D. Germline loops: CDR1 SNHLY, CDR2 FYNNEI. The CDR3 is made up of 15 amino acids. V lost 3 bases and J lost 5, with 17 bases in between. CDR3 bases: TGTGCCAGCAGTGAGAGGAACCTGGCATCTGACGAGCAGTACTTC. Translation gives CASSERNLASDEQYF.

The chain carries TRBV5-1 and TRBJ2-2, with 7 bases identical to TRBD2. Germline loops: CDR1 SGHRS, CDR2 YFSETQ. V was pared by 2 bases and J by 3 bases, with 1 base of the junction left unmatched. The CDR3 is 14 amino acids. The CDR3 nucleotides read TGCGCCAGCAGCTTCGCGGGAGACACCGGGGAGCTGTTTTTT. Translating gives CASSFAGDTGELFF.

The count of this clone is one. The rearrangement uses TRBV19 and TRBJ2-7; D not resolved. The V gene lost 4 bases and the J gene lost 6 bases, with 7 bases spanning the gap. The CDR3 has 11 amino acids. CDR1 is LNHDA and CDR2 is SQIVND in the germline V gene (reference sequence). CDR3 protein: CASSTQLEQYF. CDR3 DNA: TGTGCCAGTAGTACACAGCTCGAGCAGTACTTC.

This chain joins TRBV11-2 and TRBJ2-1; D might be TRBD1 (5 bases). The CDR3 length is 13 residues. Trimming cost V 2 bases and J 9 bases, with 11 bases left between them. CDR1 SGHAT and CDR2 FQNNGV come from the germline V gene. The DNA for the CDR3 is TGTGCCAGCAGCTTATTGGGGCAGGGTGAGCAGTTCTTC. It yields the protein CASSLLGQGEQFF. The variable domain in full, with the rest retrieved from reference TRBV11-2 and TRBJ2-1, is EAGVAQSPRYKIIEKRQSVAFWCNPISGHATLYWYQQILGQGPKLLIQFQNNGVVDDSQLPKDRFSAERLKGVDSTLKIQPAKLEDSAVYLCASSLLGQGEQFFGPGTRLTVL.

About this clone itself: An end of the junction does not agree with germline; a read error may underlie this. The chain uses TRBV29-1 and TRBJ1-1; TRBD1 agrees at 9 bases. CDR1 and CDR2 (germline): SQVTM, ANQGSEA. The CDR3 has 12 amino acids. CDR3 amino acids: CSAPGQGPTFLF. DNA for the CDR3: TGCAGCGCGCCGGGACAGGGCCCCACTTTTCTCTTT.